This TCR beta chain was retrieved from a study of T-cell reconstitution after alpha-beta-depleted transplantation in children. During its preparation, the TCRbeta library received unique molecular identifiers. TCRdb ran MiXCR on the PCR reads and lists one entry per CDR3 protein. The top ten hold less than 8% of the sample, which has 250,000 to 300,000 distinct CDR3 sequences, 9.5% to 13% seen once. Germline CDR1 is SGHRS and CDR2 is YFSETQ. The CDR3 has 16 amino acids. V lost 4 bases, J lost 5 bases, and 21 bases lay in between. Study results and limitations: Alpha-beta T cells about two months after transplant reportedly derived from several hundred expanded graft clones. It was newly produced T cells that mostly accounted for T-cell counts and diversity one year after transplant.

This clonotype was counted many times. The antigen remains undetermined. The TCR sequence derives from a boy under two years old with acute myeloid leukemia, due to receive a stem cell transplant. The material was PBMCs, obtained before TCRalphabeta/CD19-depleted stem cell transplant. The gene calls are TRBV5-1 and TRBJ1-2; a weak D match, TRBD1 (6 bases). DNA of the CDR3: TGCGCCAGCAGCCCTCGGACAGCTACTACACCTTATGGCTACACCTTC. Amino acids: CASSPRTATTPYGYTF.